A single sample gave rise to the 29 T cell receptor beta chains below, sequenced in a study of blood T cell repertoires in COVID-19. Clones were sequenced by immunoSEQ multiplex PCR, and TCRdb holds only the in-frame ones, with some missing. The table records around 310,000 clones, around 89% of them present only once. The sample consisted of peripheral blood. Receptors originate from a woman aged 40 to 50 with COVID-19, enrolled during active disease.

As DNA, the CDR3 is TGTGCCAGCAGAGTGGACAGGGCCTATAATTCACCCCTCCACTTT. It codes for CASRVDRAYNSPLHF. The rearrangement uses TRBV2 and TRBJ1-6; 8 bases align to TRBD1. In germline, CDR1 is SNHLY, CDR2 FYNNEI. The J segment lost 2 bases and the V segment lost 6 bases, leaving 3 bases of the junction unmatched. This CDR3 is 15 amino acids long.

The rearrangement joins TRBV20-1 to TRBJ2-3; a weak D match, TRBD2 (6 bases). V lost 3 bases and J lost 3, with 19 bases in between. Germline CDR1 reads DFQATT; CDR2 reads SNEGSKA (reference sequence). The CDR3 length is 16 residues. The CDR3 DNA reads as TGCAGTGCTAGTGGGCTGACTAGAGATAGAACAGATACGCAGTATTTT. Translation gives CSASGLTRDRTDTQYF.

The genes are TRBV5-4 and TRBJ2-1, with 8 bases aligning to TRBD2. The CDR3 loop spans 16 amino acids. The V and J ends lost 4 bases and 4 bases, in that order; junction bases with no gene match: 10. The V gene's germline CDR1 is SGHNT and CDR2 YYREEE (reference sequence). CDR3 DNA sequence: TGTGCCAGCAGCCCCGAGGGTAGCGGGGTTTACAATGAGCAGTTCTTC. It encodes CASSPEGSGVYNEQFF.

The chain is built from TRBV7-9 and TRBJ1-1, with D tentatively TRBD1 (6 bases). The V and J ends lost 1 base and 1 base respectively, with 16 bases between them. The CDR3 totals 17 residues. Germline values: CDR1 SEHNR, CDR2 FQNEAQ (reference sequence). In nucleotides, the CDR3 is TGTGCCAGCAGCTTAGTTGAGTGGGACATAGGGAACACTGAAGCTTTCTTT. This sequence encodes CASSLVEWDIGNTEAFF.

Many counts were recorded for this clone. This chain connects TRBV19 to TRBJ1-5; D not resolved. Germline-derived CDR1 and CDR2 are LNHDA and SQIVND (reference sequence). V was cut by 3 bases and J by 4 bases, with 10 bases left in between. The CDR3 extends over 14 amino acids. CDR3 residues: CASSIGYVNQPQHF. The DNA of the CDR3 is TGTGCCAGTAGTATCGGGTACGTAAATCAGCCCCAGCATTTT.

Only a few counts were recorded for this clone. This chain connects TRBV9 to TRBJ1-5; perhaps TRBD1 as D (6 bases). Germline V CDR1 and CDR2: SGDLS, YYNGEE. Between the trimmed V and J ends, which lost 3 bases and 5 bases, there was a span of 9 bases. The CDR3 consists of 13 residues. CDR3 in DNA: TGTGCCAGCAGCGAGGACAGCTATCAGCCCCAGCATTTT. Encoded protein: CASSEDSYQPQHF.

The chain employs TRBV7-3 and TRBJ1-3; D gene unclear. CDR1 and CDR2 (germline): SGHTA, FQGTGA. This CDR3 spans 13 amino acids. The V and J ends lost 3 bases and 2 bases respectively, with 5 bases between them. CDR3 in DNA: TGTGCCAGCAGCTTGGAGGCTGGAAACACCATATATTTT. Protein sequence: CASSLEAGNTIYF. The whole variable domain, remainder taken from reference TRBV7-3 and TRBJ1-3, is GAGVSQTPSNKVTEKGKYVELRCDPISGHTALYWYRQSLGQGPEFLIYFQGTGAADDSGLPNDRFFAVRPEGSVSTLKIQRTERGDSAVYLCASSLEAGNTIYFGEGSWLTVV.

The rearrangement joins TRBV5-1 to TRBJ1-1; 8 nucleotides match TRBD1. Germline loops: CDR1 SGHRS, CDR2 YFSETQ. J lost 1 base, V lost 5 bases, and 7 bases had no gene match. The CDR3 totals 15 residues. The CDR3 is CASRQGGTANTEAFF. The CDR3 DNA reads TGCGCCAGCAGACAGGGGGGGACAGCGAACACTGAAGCTTTCTTT.

This rearrangement joins TRBV15 to TRBJ1-4; the D is unclear. Germline CDR1 and CDR2: LNHNV and YYDKDF (reference sequence). Trimming took off 5 bases at V and 7 bases at J, with 14 bases between the two ends. The CDR3 totals 14 residues. CDR3 region: CATSRLGQVEKLFF. DNA for the CDR3: TGTGCCACCAGCCGTCTGGGTCAGGTTGAAAAACTGTTTTTT.

The V gene is TRBV30, the J gene TRBJ1-5; unclear D gene. V was pared by 5 bases and J by 2 bases, with 19 bases between. Germline values: CDR1 GTSNPN, CDR2 SVGIG (reference sequence). This CDR3 is 16 amino acids long. CDR3 in DNA: TGTGCCTGGCCGTCTCCACCAGAAATACGCAATCAGCCCCAGCATTTT. Its translation: CAWPSPPEIRNQPQHF.

This sequence joins TRBV7-2 and TRBJ1-2; D gene uncertain. The V end lost 2 bases, the J end lost 4 bases, and 17 bases lay between the germline ends. The CDR3 consists of 16 residues. The germline CDR1 and CDR2 sequences are SGHTA and FQGNSA. The CDR3 spells CASSLNLPAEVYGYTF. As DNA, the CDR3 is TGTGCCAGCAGCTTAAATCTTCCGGCTGAGGTCTATGGCTACACCTTC. The full variable domain, its missing parts supplied by reference TRBV7-2 and TRBJ1-2, is GAGVSQSPSNKVTEKGKDVELRCDPISGHTALYWYRQSLGQGLEFLIYFQGNSAPDKSGLPSDRFSAERTGGSVSTLTIQRTQQEDSAVYLCASSLNLPAEVYGYTFGSGTRLTVV.

The chain uses TRBV10-3 and TRBJ2-3, with D tentatively TRBD2 (6 bases). The V gene's germline CDR1 is ENHRY and CDR2 SYGVKD. The V and J ends lost 0 bases and 6 bases respectively, with 22 bases between them. CDR3 size: 18 residues. CDR3 coding DNA: TGTGCCATCAGTGAGTCCGTCGTCCTAGCGTTCCGGGTTGATACGCAGTATTTT. It yields the protein CAISESVVLAFRVDTQYF.

The rearrangement joins TRBV19 to TRBJ2-5, with TRBD2 matching over 9 bases. V trimming: 3 bases; J trimming: 5 bases; junction bases outside the gene matches: 10. Germline assignment: CDR1 LNHDA and CDR2 SQIVND (reference sequence). The CDR3 loop spans 16 amino acids. CDR3 DNA: TGTGCCAGTAGTATGAGGGTGCTAGCGGGGCGGGAGACCCAGTACTTC. Translated, it gives CASSMRVLAGRETQYF.

V usage is TRBV5-4 and J usage is TRBJ2-5, with 10 bases that match TRBD2. With 2 bases clipped from V and 5 bases from J, the junction kept 9 bases outside the gene matches. This CDR3 is built from 16 residues. Germline assignment: CDR1 SGHNT and CDR2 YYREEE (reference sequence). CDR3 DNA: TGTGCCAGCAGCTTAGCGGGAGGGCGGAGTTCGGAGACCCAGTACTTC. Amino acid sequence: CASSLAGGRSSETQYF. Using reference TRBV5-4 and TRBJ2-5 for the parts outside the CDR3, the full variable domain is ETGVTQSPTHLIKTRGQQVTLRCSSQSGHNTVSWYQQALGQGPQFIFQYYREEENGRGNFPPRFSGLQFPNYSSELNVNALELDDSALYLCASSLAGGRSSETQYFGPGTRLLVL.

V gene TRBV28 combines with J gene TRBJ1-5; D might be TRBD1 (6 bases). CDR1 and CDR2 (germline): MDHEN, SYDVKM. The CDR3 covers 18 residues. Trimming cost V 1 base and J 4 bases, with 20 bases left between them. The CDR3 spells CASSLLRQVGGPNQPQHF. CDR3 bases: TGTGCCAGCAGTTTATTAAGACAGGTTGGGGGCCCAAATCAGCCCCAGCATTTT.

Here the CDR3 DNA reads TGCGCCAGCAGCCGGGGGTTAGCGGGGGGTTCAGGGGATACGCAGTATTTT. It yields the protein CASSRGLAGGSGDTQYF. V gene TRBV4-3 combines with J gene TRBJ2-3; TRBD2 matches 10 bases. This CDR3 has 17 amino acids. V was pared by 4 bases and J by 6 bases, with 13 bases of the junction left unmatched. CDR1 and CDR2 (germline): LGHNA, YSLEER.

CDR3 in DNA: TGCGCCAGCAGTCCCTTACCTTCGGGGGGGGAAAAACTGTTTTTT. The encoded protein is CASSPLPSGGEKLFF. The chain joins TRBV4-1 to TRBJ1-4; D may be TRBD1 (5 bases). The CDR3 consists of 15 residues. Looked up from germline, CDR1 is MGHRA and CDR2 is YSYEKL. The V end lost 6 bases, the J end lost 8 bases, and 19 bases lay between the germline ends.

This clone was recorded only once. The J gene is TRBJ2-5, the V gene TRBV19, with D unclear. CDR3 length: 13 amino acids. V shed 5 bases and J shed 3 bases, with 10 bases lying between them. From germline, CDR1 is LNHDA and CDR2 SQIVND (reference sequence). The CDR3 sequence: CASSPHREETQYF. CDR3 coding DNA: TGTGCCAGTAGTCCCCATAGAGAAGAGACCCAGTACTTC. The full variable domain, in which reference TRBV19 and TRBJ2-5 provide the parts outside the CDR3, is DGGITQSPKYLFRKEGQNVTLSCEQNLNHDAMYWYRQDPGQGLRLIYYSQIVNDFQKGDIAEGYSVSREKKESFPLTVTSAQKNPTAFYLCASSPHREETQYFGPGTRLLVL.

In this sample, this clone turned up once. The chain uses TRBV5-8 and TRBJ2-2; TRBD1 aligns across 7 bases. V lost 1 base to trimming and J lost 6 bases; unmatched junction nucleotides: 9. CDR3 length: 16 amino acids. From germline, CDR1 is SGHTS and CDR2 YDEGEE. The CDR3 reads CASSLLVRGQAGELFF. The CDR3 coding sequence is TGTGCCAGCAGCTTGTTGGTTAGGGGGCAAGCCGGGGAGCTGTTTTTT.

This chain connects TRBV28 to TRBJ2-7, with D unclear. This CDR3 has 14 amino acids. V gave up 8 bases and J gave up 2 bases, with 16 bases separating them. The germline gives CDR1 MDHEN, CDR2 SYDVKM. Written as DNA, the CDR3 is TGTGCCAGCCGTTATAGTGGAGAGACCTACGAGCAGTACTTC. Translation gives CASRYSGETYEQYF. The whole variable domain, remainder taken from reference TRBV28 and TRBJ2-7, is DVKVTQSSRYLVKRTGEKVFLECVQDMDHENMFWYRQDPGLGLRLIYFSYDVKMKEKGDIPEGYSVSREKKERFSLILESASTNQTSMYLCASRYSGETYEQYFGPGTRLTVT.

A single count supports this clone. V is TRBV10-1 and J is TRBJ2-3; 11 bases fit TRBD2. V shed 0 bases, J shed 1 base, and the junction held 9 bases outside the gene matches. Germline V gene lookup returns CDR1 WNHNN and CDR2 SYGVQD (reference sequence). The CDR3 is 19 amino acids. In DNA form, the CDR3 reads TGCGCCAGCAGTGAGTCGAGACTAGCGGGGCACCAACGCACAGATACGCAGTATTTT. Its protein product is CASSESRLAGHQRTDTQYF.

V gene TRBV18 combines with J gene TRBJ2-7; 10 bases line up with TRBD2. The CDR3 loop spans 15 amino acids. Germline V gives CDR1 KGHSH, CDR2 LQKENI. V lost 2 bases and J lost 3; bases outside the gene matches: 4. The CDR3 sequence is CASSPKAGGYYEQYF. The CDR3 bases are TGTGCCAGCTCACCAAAAGCGGGGGGGTACTACGAGCAGTACTTC.

The chain links TRBV30 to TRBJ2-1; 8 bases line up with TRBD2. V shed 3 bases, J shed 4 bases, and the junction held 14 bases outside the gene matches. This CDR3 contains 17 residues. Germline CDR1 GTSNPN, CDR2 SVGIG (reference sequence). The CDR3 nucleotides read TGTGCCTGGAGACCGATCCACCTCCGGGGGGGTTACAATGAGCAGTTCTTC. Residues: CAWRPIHLRGGYNEQFF.

The chain employs TRBV6-5 and TRBJ1-1; maybe TRBD1 (5 bases). Germline values: CDR1 MNHEY, CDR2 SVGAGI. The ends were cut back, 6 bases at V and 5 bases at J, with 10 bases in the middle. The CDR3 is 12 amino acids. The CDR3 DNA is TGTGCCAGCAGCTTTGGGGGGACTGAAGCTTTCTTT. It yields the protein CASSFGGTEAFF.

The chain employs TRBV18 and TRBJ2-3; the match to TRBD1 covers 9 bases. Germline CDR1 KGHSH, CDR2 LQKENI. The CDR3 extends over 20 amino acids. Losses at the gene ends were 4 bases for V and 1 base for J; bases not matched to a gene: 18. The chain's CDR3 is CASSLDRGWGYGTGTDTQYF. Written as DNA, the CDR3 is TGTGCCAGCTCACTCGACAGGGGGTGGGGGTACGGCACCGGCACAGATACGCAGTATTTT.

This clone was detected once. V is TRBV28 and J is TRBJ2-6; tentative D call: TRBD1 (6 bases). The CDR3 has 15 amino acids. Germline V gene data show CDR1 as MDHEN and CDR2 as SYDVKM. V lost 7 bases, J lost 0 bases, and 10 bases lay in between. Here the CDR3 reads CASTTGNSGANVLTF. CDR3 sequence (DNA): TGTGCCAGCACCACAGGGAACTCTGGGGCCAACGTCCTGACTTTC.

Here the CDR3 reads CASRSWDTYSGANVLTF. Written as DNA, the CDR3 is TGTGCCAGCAGATCCTGGGACACCTACTCTGGGGCCAACGTCCTGACTTTC. The chain carries TRBV28 and TRBJ2-6; the D gene is possibly TRBD1 (6 bases). CDR1 is MDHEN, CDR2 SYDVKM, per germline. V was pared by 6 bases and J by 0 bases, with 15 bases between. This CDR3 has 17 amino acids.

The chain joins TRBV28 to TRBJ2-7; 9 bases match TRBD1. The CDR3 extends over 11 amino acids. V trimming: 7 bases; J trimming: 7 bases; junction bases outside the gene matches: 2. Germline V gives CDR1 MDHEN, CDR2 SYDVKM. The CDR3 loop reads CASTDRGEQYF. DNA of the CDR3: TGTGCCAGCACCGACAGGGGGGAGCAGTACTTC.

The chain has TRBV28 and TRBJ1-2; 10 bases fit TRBD1. Per germline, CDR1 MDHEN and CDR2 SYDVKM. J was trimmed by 8 bases and V by 6 bases; bases with no gene match: 6. The CDR3 length is 13 residues. The CDR3 sequence is CASRVGTGVGYTF. The CDR3, as DNA: TGTGCCAGCAGGGTCGGGACAGGGGTCGGCTACACCTTC.